The rows below give T cell receptor beta chains drawn from one sample of a study of post-analysis software for immune sequencing data. TCRdb reanalysed the PCR reads using MiXCR and keeps one entry per CDR3 protein. The data contain 450,000 to 700,000 distinct CDR3 sequences, roughly two fifths of them singletons. The sample consisted of blood. These receptors were obtained from a girl between 5 and 17 years old with multiple sclerosis. Each CDR3 is given with its conserved first and last residue. The D gene is left open where the match is weak. Where a row states a size, it is once, few, many or the class of an expanded clone; other rows omit it.

clone_size	cdr3_length	d_call	j_call	v_call	cdr3_aa	cdr3_nt
-	18	-	TRBJ2-7	TRBV4-1	CASSQDTMVQPLPYEQYF	TGCGCCAGCAGCCAAGATACAATGGTCCAGCCACTGCCCTACGAGCAGTACTTC
-	15	TRBD1	TRBJ2-2	TRBV4-1	CASSRGGIGDGELFF	TGCGCCAGCAGCCGAGGGGGCATCGGGGACGGGGAGCTGTTTTTT
-	15	-	TRBJ2-7	TRBV6-5	CASSTEVGVVNEQYF	TGTGCCAGCAGTACTGAAGTAGGGGTAGTCAACGAGCAGTACTTC
many	14	TRBD1	TRBJ2-7	TRBV7-2	CASSSDRGRTAQYF	TGTGCCAGCAGCTCGGACAGGGGGCGGACCGCGCAGTACTTC
-	13	-	TRBJ2-5	TRBV3-1	CASSPGLKETQYF	TGTGCCAGCAGCCCTGGACTTAAAGAGACCCAGTACTTC
-	13	TRBD1	TRBJ2-7	TRBV20-1	CSASRDSPYEQYF	TGCAGTGCTAGTCGGGACAGTCCCTACGAGCAGTACTTC
-	13	TRBD1	TRBJ2-7	TRBV20-1	CSAQDRGSSEQYF	TGCAGTGCCCAGGACAGGGGTTCAAGCGAGCAGTACTTC
-	15	TRBD1	TRBJ2-7	TRBV5-6	CASSLADRDFHEQYF	TGTGCCAGCAGCTTGGCCGACAGGGATTTCCACGAGCAGTACTTC
-	15	-	TRBJ1-5	TRBV12-3/TRBV12-4	CASSGRGWSNQPQHF	TGTGCCAGCAGCGGCCGGGGATGGAGCAATCAGCCCCAGCATTTT
-	16	TRBD2	TRBJ2-3	TRBV7-9	CASSSPTSGPTDTQYF	TGTGCCAGCAGCTCCCCTACTAGCGGACCCACAGATACGCAGTATTTT
-	11	-	TRBJ1-1	TRBV20-1	CSASYFSEAFF	TGCAGTGCTAGTTATTTCAGTGAAGCTTTCTTT
-	17	TRBD2	TRBJ2-3	TRBV5-5	CASSLTSGRIGTDTQYF	TGTGCCAGCAGCTTGACTAGCGGGAGGATTGGCACAGATACGCAGTATTTT
-	16	TRBD1	TRBJ2-1	TRBV20-1	CSARVGQGARHNEQFF	TGCAGTGCTAGGGTGGGACAGGGGGCGCGCCACAATGAGCAGTTCTTC
few	16	TRBD2	TRBJ2-1	TRBV5-1	CASSGGTSGTYNEQFF	TGCGCCAGCAGCGGGGGGACTAGCGGTACCTACAATGAGCAGTTCTTC
-	16	TRBD1	TRBJ1-5	TRBV7-9	CASSDRRTGPNQPQHF	TGTGCCAGCAGCGATCGACGGACAGGACCCAATCAGCCCCAGCATTTT
-	13	-	TRBJ2-7	TRBV29-1	CSVKTDRPYEQYF	TGCAGCGTCAAGACAGACAGACCCTACGAGCAGTACTTC
-	14	TRBD1	TRBJ1-4	TRBV6-5	CASSGTATNEKLFF	TGTGCCAGCAGCGGGACAGCAACTAATGAAAAACTGTTTTTT
few	14	-	TRBJ2-3	TRBV29-1	CSARARAGADTQYF	TGCAGCGCTCGAGCAAGGGCAGGGGCAGATACGCAGTATTTT
-	16	-	TRBJ2-7	TRBV12-3/TRBV12-4	CASSLALGGSSYEQYF	TGTGCCAGCAGTTTAGCGCTGGGTGGGAGCTCCTACGAGCAGTACTTC
-	15	-	TRBJ2-7	TRBV12-3/TRBV12-4	CASSYGTVPSYEQYF	TGTGCCAGCAGTTATGGGACGGTACCCTCCTACGAGCAGTACTTC
-	14	-	TRBJ2-7	TRBV2	CASSEAGHSYEQYF	TGTGCCAGCAGTGAAGCGGGACACTCCTACGAGCAGTACTTC
-	15	-	TRBJ2-7	TRBV12-3/TRBV12-4	CASSTAGASSYEQYF	TGTGCCAGCAGTACGGCGGGTGCGAGCTCCTACGAGCAGTACTTC
-	15	TRBD2	TRBJ2-7	TRBV4-1	CASSQEWAGVYEQYF	TGCGCCAGCAGCCAAGAATGGGCGGGGGTCTACGAGCAGTACTTC
-	13	-	TRBJ1-1	TRBV30	CAWESYTGLEAFF	TGTGCCTGGGAGTCGTATACGGGGTTGGAAGCTTTCTTT
few	11	-	TRBJ2-5	TRBV5-6	CASSGSGEQYF	TGTGCCAGCAGTGGTTCGGGAGAGCAGTACTTC
-	15	TRBD2	TRBJ2-3	TRBV6-2/TRBV6-3	CASRLRLAEADTQYF	TGTGCCAGCAGGCTTAGACTAGCGGAGGCAGATACGCAGTATTTT
-	13	TRBD1	TRBJ1-1	TRBV5-1	CATSQGRNTEAFF	TGCGCCACTTCACAGGGGCGGAACACTGAAGCTTTCTTT
-	13	-	TRBJ1-6	TRBV5-1	CASSVGARSPLHF	TGCGCCAGCAGCGTGGGGGCGAGGTCACCCCTCCACTTT